The 13 T cell receptor beta chains below come from one sample, sequenced in a study of PD-L1 blockade in urothelial cancer. The time point: peripheral blood 6 weeks after treatment start. Some clones are missing from TCRdb's copy, which holds only in-frame ones; the method was immunoSEQ multiplex PCR. The data contain 35,000 to 45,000 clones, around 90% of them singletons. The sequences come from PBMCs, collected around atezolizumab (anti-PD-L1) treatment. These receptors were taken from a man aged 65-85 years with urothelial cancer.

This chain joins TRBV25-1 and TRBJ2-7; the D gene is possibly TRBD1 (6 bases). Germline CDR1 MGHDK, CDR2 SYGVNS. CDR3 length equals 11 residues. V was cut by 6 bases and J by 6 bases, with 9 bases left in between. CDR3 bases: TGTGCCAGCAGAGGGGGAAGCGAGCAGTACTTC. Translated: CASRGGSEQYF.

This rearrangement joins TRBV7-3 to TRBJ1-2; 10 nucleotides align to TRBD1. Unmatched junction bases numbered 6, after V lost 5 bases and J lost 3 bases. The germline gives CDR1 SGHTA, CDR2 FQGTGA. The CDR3 loop spans 15 amino acids. CDR3: CASSPRDRGDYGYTF. In nucleotides, the CDR3 is TGTGCCAGCAGCCCCCGGGACAGGGGTGACTATGGCTACACCTTC.

This chain joins TRBV4-1 and TRBJ2-7, with D tentatively TRBD1 (6 bases). Trimming cost V 8 bases and J 5 bases, with 25 bases left between them. CDR1 and CDR2 (germline): MGHRA, YSYEKL. The CDR3 has 16 residues. The CDR3 loop is CASRTRRQVVIHEQYF. CDR3 coding DNA: TGCGCCAGCCGCACCCGCCGACAGGTTGTGATCCACGAGCAGTACTTC.

The V and J genes are TRBV19 and TRBJ2-7; possible D gene TRBD1, 6 bases. This CDR3 is 14 amino acids long. The V end was cut by 5 bases, the J end by 3 bases, with 14 bases between. In germline, CDR1 is LNHDA, CDR2 SQIVND (reference sequence). CDR3 loop: CASSPGHPLYEQYF. The CDR3 bases are TGTGCCAGTAGTCCGGGACATCCCCTCTACGAGCAGTACTTC.

This chain uses TRBV9 with TRBJ2-2, with 9 bases aligning to TRBD2. This CDR3 comprises 16 residues. Germline assignment: CDR1 SGDLS and CDR2 YYNGEE. Unmatched junction bases numbered 8, after V lost 4 bases and J lost 4 bases. The DNA for the CDR3 is TGTGCCAGCAGCCCCCGGACTAGCGACGGCACCGGGGAGCTGTTTTTT. Translated, it gives CASSPRTSDGTGELFF.

The chain has TRBV10-2 and TRBJ1-2, with a weak D call TRBD1 (6 bases). Germline values: CDR1 WSHSY, CDR2 SAAADI. This CDR3 region has 12 residues. The V end was cut by 7 bases, the J end by 4 bases, with 10 bases between. CDR3: CASKPGAYGYTF. The CDR3 DNA is TGCGCCAGCAAACCAGGGGCCTATGGCTACACCTTC.

The V gene is TRBV7-2, the J gene TRBJ2-3; 7 nucleotides match TRBD2. Germline values: CDR1 SGHTA, CDR2 FQGNSA. V was clipped by 5 bases and J by 1 base; unmatched bases: 9. The CDR3 sequence is 16 residues long. The CDR3: CASSPLGGRGTDTQYF. The CDR3 region has the DNA TGTGCCAGCAGCCCCCTTGGTGGGAGGGGCACAGATACGCAGTATTTT.

J is TRBJ2-7 and V is TRBV27, with D possibly being TRBD2 (5 bases). Per the germline V gene, CDR1 is MNHEY and CDR2 is SMNVEV (reference sequence). The CDR3 covers 16 residues. Trimming pared 0 bases from V and 7 bases from J, leaving 19 bases between. The CDR3 spells CASSLSEAASLREQYF. The CDR3 bases are TGTGCCAGCAGTTTATCGGAGGCAGCCTCACTACGAGAGCAGTACTTC.

A single count supports this clone. This chain connects TRBV28 to TRBJ2-7; D possibly corresponds to TRBD2 (5 bases). Between the trimmed V and J ends, which lost 8 bases and 3 bases, there was a span of 20 bases. The V gene's germline CDR1 is MDHEN and CDR2 SYDVKM. This CDR3 has 15 amino acids. The CDR3 DNA follows: TGTGCCAGCTACCCTACGGGCGCTGGGAGCTACGAGCAGTACTTC. Translation gives CASYPTGAGSYEQYF.

To note about this clone: At one end, the junction sequence differs from germline, possibly due to a read error. This rearrangement joins TRBV19 to TRBJ1-2; 7 bases line up with TRBD1. Germline CDR1 reads LNHDA; CDR2 reads SQIVND (reference sequence). This CDR3 is built from 15 residues. The CDR3 spells CASSIAPGTATLGAF. The CDR3 DNA follows: TGTGCCAGTAGTATAGCCCCCGGGACAGCAACCCTCGGCGCCTTC.

This chain joins TRBV9 and TRBJ2-7, with 8 positions matching TRBD1. The CDR3 loop spans 16 amino acids. J was trimmed by 1 base and V by 0 bases; bases with no gene match: 6. CDR1 SGDLS and CDR2 YYNGEE come from the germline V gene. CDR3 amino acids: CASSVGAGGLSYEQYF. The CDR3, as DNA: TGTGCCAGCAGCGTAGGAGCAGGGGGCCTTTCCTACGAGCAGTACTTC.

This clone came up once. This sequence joins TRBV7-9 and TRBJ2-7, with 10 bases that match TRBD1. Germline V lookup: CDR1 SEHNR, CDR2 FQNEAQ (reference sequence). The CDR3 covers 16 residues. V lost 3 bases to trimming and J lost 9 bases; unmatched junction nucleotides: 14. CDR3 in DNA: TGTGCCAGCAGCTTGGAAACCGGGACAGGGGCGAGAGGGCAGTACTTC. Amino acids: CASSLETGTGARGQYF.

This chain connects TRBV19 to TRBJ1-2; D gene ambiguous. Deletions cut 1 base from V and 5 bases from J, with 11 bases between. The CDR3 runs to 14 residues. Germline lookup yields CDR1 LNHDA and CDR2 SQIVND (reference sequence). The DNA of the CDR3 is TGTGCCAGTAGTATAGGGGAGAAGACTTATGGCTACACCTTC. Amino acids: CASSIGEKTYGYTF.